This is a list of T cell receptor beta chains from one sample in a study of OX40 agonist ivuxolimab in advanced cancers. The repertoire was sequenced with immunoSEQ multiplex PCR; TCRdb's copy has only in-frame clones and lacks some. The sample consists of 45,000 to 60,000 clones, almost 90% of them appearing once. Sequences were derived from CD4+ or CD8+ T cells sorted from blood, sampled in a trial of the OX40 agonist ivuxolimab. These receptors all come from an adult with an advanced solid tumor such as melanoma, head and neck, liver or kidney cancer. The CDR3 runs from the conserved cysteine through the conserved F or W. A D gene is named only where the DNA matches it firmly. A clone size is listed for some rows: how often the clone was seen (once, few, many), or a class if it is expanded.

d_gene,v_gene,j_gene,abundance,CDR3aa,CDR3nt
.,TRBV7-2,TRBJ1-5,once,CASSLLGQPQHF,TGTGCCAGCAGCCTTCTCGGTCAGCCCCAGCATTTT
TRBD2,TRBV14,TRBJ2-1,.,CASSRLAGAHNEQFF,TGTGCCAGCAGCCGTTTAGCGGGAGCTCACAATGAGCAGTTCTTC
TRBD2,TRBV6-5,TRBJ2-7,.,CASMMDGTSGTKQYF,TGTGCCAGCATGATGGACGGGACTAGCGGAACTAAGCAGTACTTC
.,TRBV7-6,TRBJ1-3,.,CASSLDLSANTIYF,TGTGCCAGCAGCTTAGACCTATCCGCCAACACCATATATTTT
TRBD2,TRBV6-1,TRBJ2-7,.,CASSEGAGVLYEQYF,TGTGCCAGCAGTGAAGGGGCGGGAGTACTATACGAGCAGTACTTC
TRBD1,TRBV6-5,TRBJ2-3,.,CASSSPGQGTNTQYF,TGTGCCAGCAGTTCCCCGGGACAGGGGACGAATACGCAGTATTTT
.,TRBV6-5,TRBJ1-5,.,CASSYDRDQPQHF,TGTGCCAGCAGTTACGATCGGGATCAGCCCCAGCATTTT
TRBD2,TRBV19,TRBJ2-3,.,CASILREEGTDTQYF,TGTGCCAGTATACTACGGGAGGAGGGCACAGATACGCAGTATTTT
.,TRBV5-5,TRBJ1-4,once,CASSLQGVNEKLFF,TGTGCCAGCAGCTTACAAGGGGTAAATGAAAAACTGTTTTTT
.,TRBV2,TRBJ2-3,.,CASGERPDTQYF,TGTGCCAGCGGGGAGCGGCCAGATACGCAGTATTTT
.,TRBV27,TRBJ2-1,once,CASSYRDSGEQFF,TGTGCCAGCAGTTACAGGGATTCGGGTGAGCAGTTCTTC
.,TRBV5-1,TRBJ2-1,.,CASSIDNRDGEQFF,TGCGCCAGCAGCATCGATAACAGGGACGGGGAGCAGTTCTTC
.,TRBV5-4,TRBJ2-7,.,CASSSSGPGTYEQYF,TGTGCCAGCAGCTCCTCAGGACCGGGCACCTACGAGCAGTACTTC
.,TRBV6-6,TRBJ2-2,.,CASSYSHTGELFF,TGTGCCAGCAGTTACTCGCACACCGGGGAGCTGTTTTTT
.,TRBV10-3,TRBJ1-4,.,CAISEPPNEKLFF,TGTGCCATCAGTGAGCCGCCGAATGAAAAACTGTTTTTT
TRBD1,TRBV5-6,TRBJ1-1,.,CASSRGRPSDTEAFF,TGTGCCAGCAGCAGGGGGCGCCCCTCGGACACTGAAGCTTTCTTT
TRBD2,TRBV9,TRBJ2-1,few,CASSAVRAGGNEQFF,TGTGCCAGCAGCGCCGTGAGGGCGGGGGGCAATGAGCAGTTCTTC
.,TRBV20-1,TRBJ2-7,.,CSARDPYEQYF,TGCAGTGCTAGAGACCCCTACGAGCAGTACTTC
TRBD1,TRBV10-3,TRBJ1-2,.,CAISYGQGGYGYTF,TGTGCCATCAGCTACGGACAGGGTGGGTATGGCTACACCTTC
.,TRBV30,TRBJ2-2,.,CAWSYVTGELFF,TGTGCCTGGAGTTACGTCACCGGGGAGCTGTTTTTT
.,TRBV28,TRBJ1-1,.,CASSLVGTEAFF,TGTGCCAGCAGTTTAGTGGGCACTGAAGCTTTCTTT
.,TRBV19,TRBJ1-5,.,CASTGGNQPQHF,TGTGCCAGCACCGGGGGCAATCAGCCCCAGCATTTT
.,TRBV19,TRBJ2-5,few,CASSIDVVRRETQYF,TGTGCCAGTAGTATAGATGTAGTTAGAAGGGAGACCCAGTACTTC
.,TRBV7-6,TRBJ1-5,.,CASSLAADSNQPQHF,TGTGCCAGCAGCTTAGCGGCGGATAGCAATCAGCCCCAGCATTTT
.,TRBV11-1,TRBJ1-1,.,CASSLSEVRSTEAFF,TGTGCCAGCAGCTTATCGGAGGTGAGGAGCACTGAAGCTTTCTTT
.,TRBV18,TRBJ1-4,.,CASSPPQATNEKLFF,TGTGCCAGCTCACCACCGCAGGCAACTAATGAAAAACTGTTTTTT
TRBD2,TRBV4-1,TRBJ2-1,.,CASSQVLAGVSSWEQFF,TGCGCCAGCAGCCAAGTTCTAGCGGGAGTTTCATCATGGGAGCAGTTCTTC